This T cell receptor (beta chain) was found in a study of read filtering for tumor transcriptome and immune sequencing. Study-wide background: Mean patient age was 65.9 years, range about 47 to 85; 17 male, around 15 female. Transcriptome libraries were built from DNase-treated RNA.

The ends were cut back, 11 bases at V and 6 bases at J, with 14 bases in the middle. This CDR3 comprises 11 residues. This clonotype has only a few counts. What it binds is unknown. At the time of active disease, bone marrow was collected from every patient. Study-level results: In IR-seq, single-read clonotypes were roughly 82% of clonotypes but around 4% of reads.

From roughly 0.4 ug of RNA, a library with molecular barcoded alpha/delta and beta/gamma adaptors was made. TCRdb reprocessed the reads with MiXCR, giving one entry per CDR3 protein. The sample yields 45,000 to 55,000 distinct CDR3 sequences, approximately 12% seen once. This TCR came from a donor over 35 with multiple myeloma. The V call is TRBV12-3 or TRBV12-4, the J call TRBJ2-7, with D tentatively TRBD1 (5 bases). Material for sequencing was a population of CD138-negative cells sorted from bone marrow. The chain's CDR3 is CAGSLRGEQYF. CDR3 bases: TGTGCCGGTAGTCTAAGGGGCGAGCAGTACTTC.